The TCR beta chain described here comes from a study of cytomegalovirus exposure and HLA in healthy donors (dated by TCRdb to 2017 to 2019). Study-wide context: According to an earlier analysis of 550 to 750 of the donors, about 190 million T cells yielded 90 million to 130 million unique TCR beta sequences and around 300 Gb of sequence data. An early release that covered about 600 HLA-typed donors contained around 330 gigabases of sequencing data and tens of millions of unique TCR sequences. The genetic ancestry cluster associated with self-reported Caucasian donors included 81% of the 398 genotyped donors. The study was designed to test whether signatures of past pathogen exposure could be identified by cataloging public T cell receptors. The study profiled the T cell repertoires of under 700 subjects by immunosequencing and related them to cytomegalovirus serostatus. Along with the approximately 620-subject first cohort, a separate validation cohort of over a hundred different subjects was used. To predict cytomegalovirus infection status, the study brought together high-throughput TCR immunosequencing, statistical association of individual TCRs with disease status, and machine learning. A later analysis re-analyzed previously published TCR beta repertoires from approximately 700 donors and added high-resolution HLA genotyping to study TCR occurrence patterns. The later analysis used no new phenotypic data to find candidate immune exposures, relying instead on TCR beta sequences and their occurrence across donors. To decide whether each TCR beta V gene segment behaved as functional or pseudogenic, an earlier analysis of nearly 600 of the donors relied on high-throughput TCR beta sequencing. Alongside the repertoire data, information on donor age, sex, ethnicity and CMV serostatus was compiled. Genome-wide SNP genotypes for about 60% of the roughly 670 donors were used in a later genetic analysis, which treated that subset as a discovery cohort. Every discovery cohort repertoire had been produced on one sequencing platform. HLA typing covered class I and class II loci at four-digit resolution. Typing coverage differed by locus: A, B, C, DRB1 and DQB1 were typed in roughly 620-630 donors, DQA1 in about 500, DPA1 in 606, and DPB1 in about 450. A handful of DR-DQ haplotypes were handled as single units for association and clustering because linkage in the cohort was strong. Across approximately 420 genotyped donors of the cohort, an average of approximately 240,000 unique TCR beta nucleotide sequences per donor were sequenced, and around 19% of those sequences were non-productive.

The germline V gene gives CDR1 as MDHEN and CDR2 as SYDVKM. V trim: 2 bases; J trim: 5 bases; unmatched bases: 8. The CDR3 holds 15 amino acids from the cysteine to the phenylalanine. The DNA shown is the 45-base CDR3, in frame from base 1. In total, roughly 710 healthy bone marrow donors made up the cohort. All cohort members were sampled while nominally healthy, although unrecorded immune exposures were likely present. The donor was CMV seronegative and was included in the group of 352 seronegative cohort members. A peripheral blood sample was collected from each donor, and TCR beta sequencing was performed on peripheral blood mononuclear cells. Genomic DNA was extracted from the blood cell samples with the Qiagen DNeasy Blood Extraction Kit. The library was generated by the immunoSEQ multiplex PCR assay. The multiplex PCR relied on a mix of 60 forward primers for TCR Vbeta segments and 13 reverse primers for TCR Jbeta segments. Amplification of the CDR3 region of rearranged TCR beta genes was performed with a multiplex PCR assay on genomic DNA. The Illumina HiSeq System was used to sequence the amplified TCR beta libraries as 87-base-pair reads. As for the authors' bioinformatics: In a later analysis, tens of millions of unique TCR beta chains were counted across the roughly 700 repertoires, and approximately 11 million of these chains were shared by at least two donors. To remove PCR and sequencing errors, raw reads were error-corrected and collapsed into unique sequences using a nearest-neighbor algorithm that merged closely related sequences. CDR3 sequences were aligned to IMGT reference sequences to assign V, D and J gene segments. For a sequence to be retained, at least a six-nucleotide match to both a V gene segment and a J gene segment was required. A rearrangement counted as productive if the CDR3 had no stop codons and remained in frame with V and J, and every other rearrangement counted as non-productive. Following IMGT convention, CDR3 was defined as the stretch from the second conserved V-encoded cysteine up to the conserved J-encoded phenylalanine. Sequences without an unambiguous match to a single V gene segment were excluded from the earlier analysis of several hundred of the donors. In an earlier analysis of approximately 500 of the donors, a V segment was called functional when productive rearrangements were above 56.7%, and segregating when the standard deviation between donors exceeded 5%. A statistical classification framework was built for diagnosing cytomegalovirus status from the catalog of TCR beta chain sequences. In a later analysis, TCR nucleotide sequences were compared against IMGT/GENE-DB human TR gene sequences so that V and J genes could be assigned. A later analysis assigned CDR3 sequences and most-parsimonious VDJ recombination scenarios with the TCRdist pipeline. A later analysis defined each TCR beta chain by its CDR3 amino acid sequence plus V-gene family, and excluded reads lacking a unique V-gene family. In a later analysis, 450 to 600 highly shared, low-generation-probability nucleotide sequences were removed to address suspected cross-contamination and a sequencing artifact. In a later analysis, a clonal expansion index for each public chain was calculated from normalized within-repertoire ranks of inferred template counts. In a later analysis, generation probabilities were computed using a VDJ recombination model fitted to out-of-frame rearrangements, and the results were checked against IGoR. A later analysis scored TCR-TCR, TCR-HLA and TCR-CMV co-occurrence with hypergeometric tests, applying a repertoire-size bias correction to TCR pairs. In a later analysis, false discovery rates were estimated by permuting HLA or CMV assignments 20 times. In a later analysis, co-occurring TCRs were grouped with DBSCAN, and TCRdist sequence similarity was added when clustering was performed within HLA-allele-positive subsets. Co-occurrence clustering excluded repertoires with fewer than 30,000 or more than 120,000 public chains, plus five with anomalous nucleotide sharing. What TCRdb holds here is the immuneACCESS table cut down to in-frame rearrangements. Part of the clones is not present; checked against another copy, under half of the missing clones reflect an unresolved V gene, and the others are unexplained. Clone size and the V and J calls come from that table; the DNA yielded D and trimming. This sample's table lists about 130,000 clones. The ten largest clones represent more than 0.9% of the sample.

On this clone itself: The antigen it binds to is not known.

The research as a whole found: The authors suggested that the approach could potentially be extended to other disease states and immunological phenotypes. The study gave a list of 150 to 200 TCR beta chains associated with cytomegalovirus. The earlier analysis of 587 of the donors excluded 15 to 20 rarely observed V segments, including chromosome 9 orphons, because counts were too low. The presence/absence analyses assumed that sequencing depth was roughly uniform across donors, and that assumption may not be true. Because HLA typing was unavailable for some donors at each locus, only the typed subset was used in association tests. In a later analysis, about 17,000 TCR beta sequences were associated with specific HLA alleles at a false discovery rate of 0.05. Some IMGT-functional V segments, including TRBV6-2 and TRBV6-3, could not be told apart with the 87-base-pair reads, so those segments were excluded. Linkage disequilibrium might explain the correlated functional status among segregating V segments, but an unknown experimental factor could not be ruled out. The classifier was reported to diagnose cytomegalovirus status with high specificity and sensitivity in both the original cohort and the validation cohort. According to a later analysis, most CMV-associated TCR beta chains appeared to be HLA-restricted, and the HLA associations seemed to be driven largely by CMV exposure. According to a later analysis, parvovirus B19, influenza, CMV and Epstein-Barr virus appeared linked to several top co-occurrence clusters. For the cohort, immune exposure information was limited to CMV serostatus. Compared with the approximately 720-donor mean, donors in an Asian-associated ancestry cluster had fewer N-insertions in productive TCRs, according to a later genetic analysis. In vitro tests confirmed that a few of the cytomegalovirus-associated TCR beta chains recognize cytomegalovirus antigens. Most TCR sequences were seen in very few donors, while some public TCRs were found in many individuals. When HLA alleles, especially DR and DQ, strongly co-occurred, attributing TCR associations to individual alleles was difficult. Broadly in line with IMGT annotations, most TCR beta V segments showed up in productive rearrangements about 87% or about 30% of the time in an earlier analysis of around 550 of the donors. In a later analysis, the rate of TCR association differed among HLA loci, with DRB1 alleles having the most associated TCRs and HLA-C alleles having the fewest. A cluster of highly shared sequence variants was judged likely to be a technical artifact of the sequencing pipeline. A further reported finding was that TCR beta sequences accurately predicted the HLA-A and HLA-B alleles for most subjects in the first cohort. A later analysis found that HLA-associated TCR beta chains were more clonally expanded and had lower generation probabilities than equally common non-associated chains. This cohort had only TCR beta chains sequenced, and the lack of alpha or paired-chain data limited which features could be detected. A later genetic analysis associated a missense DCLRE1C variant with V-gene and J-gene trimming of TCR beta chains, and an independent cohort replicated the association.

Recombination linked TRBV28 to TRBJ1-1, with TRBD1 matching 7 junction bases. The sequencing input was PBMCs. The sequence came from a man aged 18 to 35 in good health and CMV-seronegative. The DNA is as follows: TGTGCCAGCAGTTTACCCCAGGGGGGCGCGACTGAAGCTTTCTTT. This gives the protein CASSLPQGGATEAFF. When the CDR3 is completed using the reference TRBV28 and TRBJ1-1 genes on either side, the full variable domain is DVKVTQSSRYLVKRTGEKVFLECVQDMDHENMFWYRQDPGLGLRLIYFSYDVKMKEKGDIPEGYSVSREKKERFSLILESASTNQTSMYLCASSLPQGGATEAFFGQGTRLTVV.